This entry features one T cell receptor (beta chain) sequence. The data originate from a study of T cell changes during pregnancy in multiple sclerosis. The ends were cut back, 4 bases at V and 4 bases at J, with 14 bases in the middle. Germline V CDR1 and CDR2: SEHNR, FQNEAQ (reference sequence). The CDR3 has 15 residues. TCRdb's table, derived via immunoSEQ multiplex PCR, lists solely in-frame clones and lacks some. The data hold 70,000 or so clones, with roughly nine tenths observed a single time. V and J are TRBV7-9 and TRBJ2-1; D is possibly TRBD2 (5 bases). This clonotype was sampled from a female donor in good health, enrolled as a control in a pregnancy study. Sample: peripheral blood, taken in the third trimester of pregnancy. The CDR3 DNA reads TGTGCCAGCAGCTCAACACTAGGCTGGTACAATGAGCAGTTCTTC. Its protein product is CASSSTLGWYNEQFF.